Each of the 25 T cell receptor beta chains below was sequenced from the same sample in a study of somatic mutations in cytotoxic T cells in rheumatoid arthritis. The repertoire was sequenced with immunoSEQ multiplex PCR; TCRdb's copy has only in-frame clones and lacks some. The table has around 15,000 clones, 60% to 85% seen once. The sequenced sample consisted of CD8+ T cells sorted from blood. Receptor source: an adult with rheumatoid arthritis.

The CDR3: CASVATGGRDTQYF. As DNA, the CDR3 is TGTGCCAGCGTCGCGACAGGGGGCAGAGATACGCAGTATTTT. The chain recombines TRBV2 with TRBJ2-3; 10 bases line up with TRBD1. Trimming removed 8 bases from V and 5 bases from J; junction bases left unmatched: 7. Germline CDR1 and CDR2: SNHLY and FYNNEI. This CDR3 is 14 amino acids long.

The chain recombines TRBV29-1 with TRBJ1-2; weak D call: TRBD1 (6 bases). The V end lost 5 bases, the J end lost 2 bases, and 18 bases lay between the germline ends. This CDR3 has 15 amino acids. Germline CDR1 is SQVTM and CDR2 is ANQGSEA. The CDR3, as DNA: TGCAGCGTTCTGCCCCACTCCGACAGGAACTATGGCTACACCTTC. Translating gives CSVLPHSDRNYGYTF.

V gene TRBV10-3 combines with J gene TRBJ1-1; weak D call: TRBD1 (5 bases). CDR3 length: 13 amino acids. Looked up from germline, CDR1 is ENHRY and CDR2 is SYGVKD. With 8 bases removed from V and 1 base from J, the gap between germline ends came to 11 bases. CDR3 sequence: CAIREQGNTEAFF. Written as DNA, the CDR3 is TGTGCCATCCGGGAGCAGGGGAACACTGAAGCTTTCTTT.

V and J are TRBV7-9 and TRBJ2-5; 7 nucleotides line up with TRBD2. The CDR3 runs 15 residues. Germline CDR1 reads SEHNR; CDR2 reads FQNEAQ (reference sequence). V lost 4 bases to trimming and J lost 4 bases; unmatched junction nucleotides: 9. DNA for the CDR3: TGTGCCAGCAGCTCCTGGACTAGAGAGGCAGAGACCCAGTACTTC. Encoded protein: CASSSWTREAETQYF.

V is TRBV11-2 and J is TRBJ2-7; D is possibly TRBD1 (5 bases). This CDR3 is built from 13 residues. The V gene's germline CDR1 is SGHAT and CDR2 FQNNGV. The germline V and J ends were trimmed by 5 bases and 0 bases, with 8 bases remaining between them. The CDR3 DNA reads TGTGCCAGCAGCCCAGGGCTCTCCTACGAGCAGTACTTC. This encodes CASSPGLSYEQYF.

This clone was detected only once. This rearrangement joins TRBV7-8 to TRBJ1-5, with 7 bases identical to TRBD1. The V gene end was trimmed by 2 bases and the J gene end by 5 bases; junction bases not matched to a gene: 6. The CDR3 consists of 15 residues. Germline V gives CDR1 SGHVS, CDR2 FQNEAQ. CDR3 in DNA: TGTGCCAGCAGCTTATCCACAGGGGACGATCAGCCCCAGCATTTT. This encodes CASSLSTGDDQPQHF.

This rearrangement joins TRBV11-2 to TRBJ2-7; D uncertain. The germline V gene encodes CDR1 SGHAT and CDR2 FQNNGV. V was cut by 4 bases and J by 0 bases, with 13 bases left in between. The CDR3 runs 15 residues. DNA of the CDR3: TGTGCCAGCAGCTCTCAGAGGACGGACTCCTACGAGCAGTACTTC. It is translated as CASSSQRTDSYEQYF.

The chain couples TRBV27 to TRBJ2-1; tentatively, D is TRBD1 or TRBD2 (5 bases each). The CDR3 is 15 residues long. Trimming removed 4 bases from V and 0 bases from J, with 10 bases in between. From germline, CDR1 is MNHEY and CDR2 SMNVEV (reference sequence). CDR3 amino acids: CASSYPGSSYNEQFF. In nucleotides, the CDR3 is TGTGCCAGCAGTTACCCAGGGAGCTCCTACAATGAGCAGTTCTTC.

This clone occurred once. The chain uses TRBV15 and TRBJ1-5, with unresolved D. Trimming removed 0 bases from V and 4 bases from J, with 13 bases in between. The CDR3 loop spans 16 amino acids. Germline CDR1 and CDR2: LNHNV and YYDKDF (reference sequence). CDR3 bases: TGTGCCACCAGCAGAGATAAGGTTTCCGGGAATCAGCCCCAGCATTTT. Protein product: CATSRDKVSGNQPQHF.

The chain combines TRBV19 with TRBJ2-1, with D possibly being TRBD1 (6 bases). The V end was cut by 7 bases, the J end by 4 bases, with 14 bases between. Germline values: CDR1 LNHDA, CDR2 SQIVND (reference sequence). There are 14 residues in the CDR3. The DNA for the CDR3 is TGTGCCAGTAAGTTGGACAGCGGATACAATGAGCAGTTCTTC. Amino acid sequence: CASKLDSGYNEQFF.

The chain couples TRBV15 to TRBJ1-5; possible D gene TRBD1, 6 bases. The CDR3 consists of 15 residues. CDR1 is LNHNV and CDR2 is YYDKDF in the germline V gene (reference sequence). Trimming stripped 0 bases from V and 2 bases from J, with 8 bases between. The CDR3 sequence: CATSRDKGGNQPQHF. As DNA, the CDR3 is TGTGCCACCAGCAGAGATAAGGGGGGCAATCAGCCCCAGCATTTT.

The chain couples TRBV19 to TRBJ2-3, with 11 bases aligning to TRBD2. CDR1 is LNHDA and CDR2 is SQIVND in the germline V gene (reference sequence). The CDR3 contains 16 residues. J gave up 3 bases and V 1 base, and 3 bases lay outside the gene matches. The CDR3 loop is CASSIVRLAGTDTQYF. CDR3 coding DNA: TGTGCCAGTAGTATAGTTCGACTAGCGGGGACAGATACGCAGTATTTT.

V and J are TRBV7-2 and TRBJ1-1; 7 bases are shared with TRBD1. The CDR3 extends over 14 amino acids. J was trimmed by 4 bases and V by 2 bases; bases with no gene match: 4. Germline V gives CDR1 SGHTA, CDR2 FQGNSA. CDR3 sequence reads: CASSLKGGGTEAFF. For the CDR3, the DNA is TGTGCCAGCAGCTTAAAAGGGGGCGGCACTGAAGCTTTCTTT.

The rearrangement uses TRBV6-6 and TRBJ2-5; TRBD1 agrees at 10 bases. CDR3 length: 14 residues. The V gene end was trimmed by 0 bases and the J gene end by 5 bases; junction bases not matched to a gene: 0. Germline assignment: CDR1 MNHNY and CDR2 SVGAGI (reference sequence). The CDR3 spells CASSYSGQGETQYF. As DNA, the CDR3 is TGTGCCAGCAGTTACTCGGGACAGGGGGAGACCCAGTACTTC.

The chain links TRBV28 to TRBJ2-7; a possible D gene is TRBD1 (6 bases). V gave up 5 bases and J gave up 3 bases, with 20 bases separating them. The CDR3 runs to 16 residues. Germline assignment: CDR1 MDHEN and CDR2 SYDVKM. The CDR3 region is CASSPYPMGQRYEQYF. CDR3 nucleotides: TGTGCCAGCAGTCCCTACCCCATGGGACAACGCTACGAGCAGTACTTC.

The V gene is TRBV5-4, the J gene TRBJ2-6; D gene ambiguous. Germline lookup yields CDR1 SGHNT and CDR2 YYREEE (reference sequence). Trimming pared 0 bases from V and 3 bases from J, leaving 16 bases between. The CDR3 extends over 18 amino acids. CDR3 sequence (DNA): TGTGCCAGCAGCTTGGATGGGCTCGCCCATTTTGGGGCCAACGTCCTGACTTTC. Its protein product is CASSLDGLAHFGANVLTF.

The chain employs TRBV6-5 and TRBJ1-1; D might be TRBD1 (5 bases). The V end lost 8 bases, the J end lost 5 bases, and 15 bases lay between the germline ends. Germline V gives CDR1 MNHEY, CDR2 SVGAGI. The CDR3 totals 13 residues. CDR3: CASSGAGGTEAFF. Here the CDR3 DNA reads TGTGCCAGCTCCGGGGCCGGGGGGACTGAAGCTTTCTTT.

The chain couples TRBV7-9 to TRBJ1-2; D is perhaps TRBD1 (5 bases). CDR3 length equals 15 residues. The germline CDR1 and CDR2 sequences are SEHNR and FQNEAQ (reference sequence). Trimming took off 5 bases at V and 7 bases at J, with 20 bases between the two ends. The CDR3 DNA sequence: TGTGCCAGCAGCCCACCGGGGGGACGTATGAGTGGCTACACCTTC. It yields the protein CASSPPGGRMSGYTF.

This clone was found a few times. V gene TRBV25-1 combines with J gene TRBJ2-4; D is ambiguous. This CDR3 comprises 14 residues. V lost 1 base, J lost 8 bases, and 12 bases lay in between. Germline values: CDR1 MGHDK, CDR2 SYGVNS. CDR3 in amino acids: CASSESSKADIQYF. CDR3 DNA: TGTGCCAGCAGTGAATCCTCAAAGGCGGACATTCAGTACTTC.

This clone was detected a few times. The rearrangement joins TRBV15 to TRBJ2-1, with D perhaps TRBD2 (6 bases). This CDR3 contains 14 residues. V lost 0 bases to trimming and J lost 7 bases, with 10 bases between them. CDR1 is LNHNV and CDR2 is YYDKDF in the germline V gene (reference sequence). CDR3 nucleotide sequence: TGTGCCACCAGCAGAGAACGGGGGAGGAATGAGCAGTTCTTC. Protein sequence: CATSRERGRNEQFF.

The DNA of the CDR3 is TGTGCCAGCAGCGTTCTCGGGACAGTCAAAAACATTCAGTACTTC. This translates into CASSVLGTVKNIQYF. The V and J genes are TRBV2 and TRBJ2-4; 7 bases are shared with TRBD1. Trimming cost V 6 bases and J 3 bases; bases outside gene matches: 8. In germline, CDR1 is SNHLY, CDR2 FYNNEI. The CDR3 contains 15 residues. The full variable domain, in which reference TRBV2 and TRBJ2-4 provide the parts outside the CDR3, is EPEVTQTPSHQVTQMGQEVILRCVPISNHLYFYWYRQILGQKVEFLVSFYNNEISEKSEIFDDQFSVERPDGSNFTLKIRSTKLEDSAMYFCASSVLGTVKNIQYFGAGTRLSVL.

The chain recombines TRBV6-5 with TRBJ2-7; D is unresolved. The CDR3 runs to 15 residues. V dropped 0 bases and J dropped 3 bases, with 12 bases sitting between them. The V gene's germline CDR1 is MNHEY and CDR2 SVGAGI. The CDR3 loop reads CASSYSFSPVYEQYF. The CDR3, as DNA: TGTGCCAGCAGTTACTCGTTCAGCCCAGTCTACGAGCAGTACTTC.

The chain uses TRBV10-2 and TRBJ2-3, with 7 bases that match TRBD1. J gave up 2 bases and V 6 bases, and 11 bases lay outside the gene matches. In germline, CDR1 is WSHSY, CDR2 SAAADI. The CDR3 loop spans 16 amino acids. The CDR3 DNA is TGCGCCAGCAGCCCTCGGGGACAGACAGTCACAGATACGCAGTATTTT. Its protein product is CASSPRGQTVTDTQYF.

This clone was detected a few times. The chain joins TRBV19 to TRBJ2-2; TRBD2 agrees at 8 bases. Trimming cost V 3 bases and J 7 bases; bases outside gene matches: 4. CDR1 is LNHDA, CDR2 SQIVND, per germline (reference sequence). The CDR3 extends over 14 amino acids. The DNA for the CDR3 is TGTGCCAGTAGTATGCGGGGGGCGGTCGGGGAGCTGTTTTTT. Translating gives CASSMRGAVGELFF.

The rearrangement joins TRBV19 to TRBJ1-1; 8 bases are a match to TRBD1. V lost 4 bases, J lost 5 bases, and 6 bases stayed unmatched. The CDR3 spans 14 residues. Germline CDR1 is LNHDA and CDR2 is SQIVND (reference sequence). The CDR3 is CASSRYRGGTEAFF. In nucleotides, the CDR3 is TGTGCCAGTAGTAGATACAGGGGGGGAACTGAAGCTTTCTTT.